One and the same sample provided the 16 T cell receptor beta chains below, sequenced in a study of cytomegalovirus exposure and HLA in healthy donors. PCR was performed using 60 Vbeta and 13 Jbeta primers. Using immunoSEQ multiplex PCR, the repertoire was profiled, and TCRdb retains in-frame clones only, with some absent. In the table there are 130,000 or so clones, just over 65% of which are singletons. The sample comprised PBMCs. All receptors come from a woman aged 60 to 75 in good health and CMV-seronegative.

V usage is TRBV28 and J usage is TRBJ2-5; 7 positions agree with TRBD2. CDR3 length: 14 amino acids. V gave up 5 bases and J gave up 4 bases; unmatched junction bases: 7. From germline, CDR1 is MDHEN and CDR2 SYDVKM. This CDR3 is CASSRGGNAETQYF. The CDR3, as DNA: TGTGCCAGCAGTCGCGGGGGAAACGCAGAGACCCAGTACTTC.

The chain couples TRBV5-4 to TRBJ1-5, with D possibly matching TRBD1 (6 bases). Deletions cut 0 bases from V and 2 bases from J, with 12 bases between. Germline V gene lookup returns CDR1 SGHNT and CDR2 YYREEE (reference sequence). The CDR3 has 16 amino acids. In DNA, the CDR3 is TGTGCCAGCAGCTTGGGGGGGCAGGGTGGCAATCAGCCCCAGCATTTT. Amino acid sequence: CASSLGGQGGNQPQHF.

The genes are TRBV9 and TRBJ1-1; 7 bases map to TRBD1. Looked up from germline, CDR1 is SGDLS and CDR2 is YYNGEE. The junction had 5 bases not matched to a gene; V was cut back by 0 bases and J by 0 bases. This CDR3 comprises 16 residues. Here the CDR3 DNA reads TGTGCCAGCAGCGTAGGGGCAGGGGGGATGAACACTGAAGCTTTCTTT. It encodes CASSVGAGGMNTEAFF. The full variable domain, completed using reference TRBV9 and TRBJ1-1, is DSGVTQTPKHLITATGQRVTLRCSPRSGDLSVYWYQQSLDQGLQFLIQYYNGEERAKGNILERFSAQQFPDLHSELNLSSLELGDSALYFCASSVGAGGMNTEAFFGQGTRLTVV.

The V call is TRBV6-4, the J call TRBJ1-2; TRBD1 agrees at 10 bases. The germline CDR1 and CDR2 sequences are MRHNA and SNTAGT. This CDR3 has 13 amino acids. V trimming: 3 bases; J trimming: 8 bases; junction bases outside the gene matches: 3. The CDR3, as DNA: TGTGCCAGCAGTGAGGGGACAGGGGCCGGCTACACCTTC. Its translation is CASSEGTGAGYTF.

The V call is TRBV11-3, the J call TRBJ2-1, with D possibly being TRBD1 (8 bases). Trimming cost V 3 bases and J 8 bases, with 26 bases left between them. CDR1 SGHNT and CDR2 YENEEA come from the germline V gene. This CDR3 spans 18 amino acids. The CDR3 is CASSFPGGQAIRWDEQFF. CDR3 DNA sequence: TGTGCCAGCAGCTTCCCGGGGGGACAGGCCATACGGTGGGATGAGCAGTTCTTC.

The CDR3: CASSSGKTGHEQYF. The CDR3 DNA follows: TGTGCCAGCTCATCTGGTAAGACAGGCCACGAGCAGTACTTC. The genes are TRBV18 and TRBJ2-7, with D tentatively TRBD1 (6 bases). Per the germline V gene, CDR1 is KGHSH and CDR2 is LQKENI. There are 14 residues in the CDR3. V dropped 5 bases and J dropped 5 bases, with 16 bases sitting between them.

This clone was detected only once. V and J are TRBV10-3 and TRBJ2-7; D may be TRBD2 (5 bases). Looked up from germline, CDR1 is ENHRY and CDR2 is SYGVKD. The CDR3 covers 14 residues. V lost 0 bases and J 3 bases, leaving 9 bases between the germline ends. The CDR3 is CAISESAGNYEQYF. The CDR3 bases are TGTGCCATCAGTGAGTCAGCCGGGAACTACGAGCAGTACTTC.

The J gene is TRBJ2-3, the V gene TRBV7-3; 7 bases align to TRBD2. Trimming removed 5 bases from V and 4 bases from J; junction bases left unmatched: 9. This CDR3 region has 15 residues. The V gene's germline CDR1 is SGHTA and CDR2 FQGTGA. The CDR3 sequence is CASSLQRGLPDTQYF. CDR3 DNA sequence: TGTGCCAGCAGCCTTCAGCGGGGCCTCCCAGATACGCAGTATTTT.

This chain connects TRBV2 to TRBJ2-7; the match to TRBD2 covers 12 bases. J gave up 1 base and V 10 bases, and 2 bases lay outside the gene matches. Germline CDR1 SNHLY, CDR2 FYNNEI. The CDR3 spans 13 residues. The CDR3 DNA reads TGTGCCACCGGGACTAGCGGGTCCTACGAGCAGTACTTC. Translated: CATGTSGSYEQYF.

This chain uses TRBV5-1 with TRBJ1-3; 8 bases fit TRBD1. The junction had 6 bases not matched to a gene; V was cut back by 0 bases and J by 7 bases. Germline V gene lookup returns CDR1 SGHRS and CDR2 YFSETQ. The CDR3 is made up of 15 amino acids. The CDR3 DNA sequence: TGCGCCAGCAGCTTGGGACAGGGGAGTTGGAACACCATATATTTT. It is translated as CASSLGQGSWNTIYF.

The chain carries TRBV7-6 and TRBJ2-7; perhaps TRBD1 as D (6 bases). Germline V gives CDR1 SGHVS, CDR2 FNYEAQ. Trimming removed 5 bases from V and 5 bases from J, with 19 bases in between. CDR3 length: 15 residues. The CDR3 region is CASSRTLGQFDEQYF. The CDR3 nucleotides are TGTGCCAGCAGCCGCACCCTCGGACAGTTCGACGAGCAGTACTTC.

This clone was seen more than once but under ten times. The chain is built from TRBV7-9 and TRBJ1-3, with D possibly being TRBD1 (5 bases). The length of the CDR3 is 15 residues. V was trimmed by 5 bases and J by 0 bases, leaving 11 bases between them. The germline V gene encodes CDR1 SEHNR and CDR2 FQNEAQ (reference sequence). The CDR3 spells CASSPLGGSGNTIYF. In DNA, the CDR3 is TGTGCCAGCAGCCCGTTGGGGGGCTCTGGAAACACCATATATTTT.

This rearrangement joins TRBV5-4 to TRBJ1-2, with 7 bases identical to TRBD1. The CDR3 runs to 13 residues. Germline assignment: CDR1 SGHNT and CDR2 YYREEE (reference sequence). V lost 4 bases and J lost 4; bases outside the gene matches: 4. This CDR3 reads CASSLRDSYGYTF. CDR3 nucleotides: TGTGCCAGCAGCCTCCGGGACAGCTATGGCTACACCTTC.

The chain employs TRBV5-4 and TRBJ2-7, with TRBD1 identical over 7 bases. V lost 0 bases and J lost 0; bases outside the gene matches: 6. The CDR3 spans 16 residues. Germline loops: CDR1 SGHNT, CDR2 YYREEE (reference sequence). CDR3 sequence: CASSLARGSSSYEQYF. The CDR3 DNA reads TGTGCCAGCAGCTTGGCCAGGGGGAGCAGCTCCTACGAGCAGTACTTC.

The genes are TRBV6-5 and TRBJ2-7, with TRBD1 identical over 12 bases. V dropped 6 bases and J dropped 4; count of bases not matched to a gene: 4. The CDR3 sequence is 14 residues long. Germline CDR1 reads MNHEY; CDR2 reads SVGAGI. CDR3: CASRQGQGAYEQYF. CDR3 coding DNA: TGTGCCAGCAGACAGGGACAGGGGGCGTACGAGCAGTACTTC.

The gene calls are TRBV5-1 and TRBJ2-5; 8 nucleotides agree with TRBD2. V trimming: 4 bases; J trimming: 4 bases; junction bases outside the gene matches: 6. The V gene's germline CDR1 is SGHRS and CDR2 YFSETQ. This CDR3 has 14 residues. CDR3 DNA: TGCGCCAGCAGCCCCGGGGGGGTTGTAGAGACCCAGTACTTC. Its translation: CASSPGGVVETQYF.